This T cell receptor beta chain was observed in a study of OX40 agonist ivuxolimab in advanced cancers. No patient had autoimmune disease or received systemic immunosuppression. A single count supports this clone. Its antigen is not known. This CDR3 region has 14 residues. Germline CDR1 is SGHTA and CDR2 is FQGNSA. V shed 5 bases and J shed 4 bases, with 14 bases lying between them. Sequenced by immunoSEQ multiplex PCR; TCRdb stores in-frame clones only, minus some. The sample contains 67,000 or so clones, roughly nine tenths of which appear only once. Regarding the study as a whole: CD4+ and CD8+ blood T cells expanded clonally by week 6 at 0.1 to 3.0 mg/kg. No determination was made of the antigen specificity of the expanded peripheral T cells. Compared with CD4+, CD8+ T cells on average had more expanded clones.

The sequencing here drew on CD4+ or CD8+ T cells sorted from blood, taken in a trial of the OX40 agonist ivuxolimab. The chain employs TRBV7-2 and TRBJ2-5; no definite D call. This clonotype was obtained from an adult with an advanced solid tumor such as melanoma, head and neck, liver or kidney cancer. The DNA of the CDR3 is TGTGCCAGCAGCCGGACGAGGATATCAGAGACCCAGTACTTC. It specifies CASSRTRISETQYF.